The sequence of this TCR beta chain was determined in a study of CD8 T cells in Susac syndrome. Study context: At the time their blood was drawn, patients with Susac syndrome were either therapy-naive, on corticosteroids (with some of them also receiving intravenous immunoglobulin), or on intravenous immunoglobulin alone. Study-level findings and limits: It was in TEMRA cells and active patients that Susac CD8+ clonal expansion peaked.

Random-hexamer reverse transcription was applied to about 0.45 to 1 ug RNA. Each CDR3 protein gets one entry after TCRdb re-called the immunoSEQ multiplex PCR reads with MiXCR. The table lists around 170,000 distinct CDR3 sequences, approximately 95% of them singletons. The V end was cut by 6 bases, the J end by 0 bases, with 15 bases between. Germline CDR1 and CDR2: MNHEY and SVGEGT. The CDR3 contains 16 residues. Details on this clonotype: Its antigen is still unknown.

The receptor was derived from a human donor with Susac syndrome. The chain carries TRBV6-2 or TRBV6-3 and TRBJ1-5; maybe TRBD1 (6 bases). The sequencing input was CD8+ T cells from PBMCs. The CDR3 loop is CASRRGQTYSNQPQHF. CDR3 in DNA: TGTGCCAGCAGACGTGGACAGACCTATAGCAATCAGCCCCAGCATTTT.